The next 24 T cell receptor beta chains were all read from a single sample in a study of beta chain features in type 1 diabetes. As every portion of the isolated RNA was reverse transcribed, the sequencing read expressed TCRB transcripts. Produced via immunoSEQ multiplex PCR; TCRdb's table is partial and in-frame only. The table records roughly 330,000 clones, 9.5% to 11% of them present only once. Sequencing was done on a sample of naive CD4+ T cells from blood. The receptors shown here come from a woman aged 30 to 39 in good health.

The J gene is TRBJ1-5, the V gene TRBV7-2; weak D call: TRBD1 (5 bases). V gave up 5 bases and J gave up 6 bases, with 14 bases separating them. This CDR3 contains 14 residues. Germline CDR1 SGHTA, CDR2 FQGNSA. The CDR3 loop reads CASSLDQGRQPQHF. The DNA for the CDR3 is TGTGCCAGCAGCCTTGACCAGGGCCGTCAGCCCCAGCATTTT.

This clone was seen a handful of times. The chain uses TRBV9 and TRBJ2-3; D gene uncertain. Trimming removed 4 bases from V and 0 bases from J, with 15 bases in between. Germline V CDR1 and CDR2: SGDLS, YYNGEE. The CDR3 length is 16 residues. CDR3 region: CASSPQYSTSTDTQYF. For the CDR3, the DNA is TGTGCCAGCAGCCCCCAATATAGCACTAGCACAGATACGCAGTATTTT.

This clone was seen only a few times. The chain has TRBV25-1 and TRBJ1-2; 7 positions match TRBD1. The V and J ends lost 2 bases and 4 bases, in that order; junction bases with no gene match: 4. Germline assignment: CDR1 MGHDK and CDR2 SYGVNS. The CDR3 runs 14 residues. The CDR3 region has the DNA TGTGCCAGCAGTGAACCAGGGGGTTTCTATGGCTACACCTTC. This sequence encodes CASSEPGGFYGYTF.

This clone turned up a few times. The sample contains more than one DNA sequence encoding this CDR3. J is TRBJ2-7 and V is TRBV28; 9 nucleotides align to TRBD1. J gave up 2 bases and V 6 bases, and 8 bases lay outside the gene matches. CDR1 is MDHEN and CDR2 is SYDVKM in the germline V gene. CDR3 length: 15 residues. The CDR3 protein is CASSSGQGTPYEQYF. The CDR3 DNA sequence: TGTGCCAGCAGCTCCGGACAGGGGACACCCTACGAGCAGTACTTC.

This clone was seen more than once but under ten times. The rearrangement links TRBV7-2 to TRBJ2-6, with D perhaps TRBD2 (5 bases). Germline CDR1 reads SGHTA; CDR2 reads FQGNSA. CDR3 length equals 16 residues. V lost 4 bases and J 1 base, leaving 11 bases between the germline ends. CDR3 sequence (DNA): TGTGCCAGCAGCTCCTGGACTGTATCTGGGGCCAACGTCCTGACTTTC. Amino acid sequence: CASSSWTVSGANVLTF.

This clone was seen a handful of times. At the DNA level, this CDR3 is encoded by other sequences in the same sample as well. The J gene is TRBJ2-3, the V gene TRBV7-2; no firm D call. The CDR3 has 12 amino acids. V was trimmed by 4 bases and J by 2 bases, leaving 4 bases between them. Per the germline V gene, CDR1 is SGHTA and CDR2 is FQGNSA. The DNA for the CDR3 is TGTGCCAGCAGCTCTTACACAGATACGCAGTATTTT. Its translation is CASSSYTDTQYF.

This clone was picked up a small number of times. One end of the junction fails to match germline, which may point to a read error. The V call is TRBV7-7, the J call TRBJ2-6, with D hard to call. Germline V CDR1 and CDR2: SSHAT, FNYEAQ (reference sequence). The CDR3 consists of 13 residues. CDR3 sequence (DNA): TGTGCTAGCAGCCGCTCTGGGGCCAACGTCCTGACTTTC. This translates into CASSRSGANVLTF.

V gene TRBV27 combines with J gene TRBJ2-6; D is unresolved. The CDR3 contains 16 residues. Germline CDR1 and CDR2: MNHEY and SMNVEV (reference sequence). Trimming stripped 6 bases from V and 0 bases from J, with 12 bases between. CDR3 bases: TGTGCCAGCAGCAGGAAGCTTCGCTCTGGGGCCAACGTCCTGACTTTC. As protein: CASSRKLRSGANVLTF.

The CDR3 nucleotides read TGTGCCAGCAGTTCAGACAGGGGGGTCATTCAGTACTTC. Translating gives CASSSDRGVIQYF. This chain joins TRBV5-6 and TRBJ2-4, with 9 positions matching TRBD1. This CDR3 comprises 13 residues. Trimming removed 5 bases from V and 9 bases from J; junction bases left unmatched: 6. Germline V gene sequence: CDR1 SGHDT, CDR2 YYEEEE.

J is TRBJ1-2 and V is TRBV7-9; 7 bases are shared with TRBD1. CDR3 length: 13 residues. The V and J ends lost 5 bases and 3 bases, in that order; junction bases with no gene match: 3. Germline loops: CDR1 SEHNR, CDR2 FQNEAQ (reference sequence). CDR3 sequence (DNA): TGTGCCAGCAGCCGACAGGGAGACTATGGCTACACCTTC. It specifies CASSRQGDYGYTF.

This clone was seen only a few times. The V gene is TRBV25-1, the J gene TRBJ1-4; D not resolved. The germline V and J ends were trimmed by 3 bases and 8 bases, with 13 bases remaining between them. The CDR3 is 14 residues long. Germline V CDR1 and CDR2: MGHDK, SYGVNS. The CDR3 nucleotides are TGTGCCAGCAGTGAGCCCGGATTGAGGGAAAAACTGTTTTTT. The encoded protein is CASSEPGLREKLFF.

This clone was seen a handful of times. The chain recombines TRBV5-1 with TRBJ2-3, with TRBD2 matching over 11 bases. From germline, CDR1 is SGHRS and CDR2 YFSETQ. The CDR3 contains 16 residues. The junction had 5 bases not matched to a gene; V was cut back by 4 bases and J by 1 base. This CDR3 is CASSELAGEGTDTQYF. The CDR3 bases are TGCGCCAGCAGCGAACTAGCGGGAGAGGGCACAGATACGCAGTATTTT. Variable domain in full (rest from reference TRBV5-1 and TRBJ2-3): KAGVTQTPRYLIKTRGQQVTLSCSPISGHRSVSWYQQTPGQGLQFLFEYFSETQRNKGNFPGRFSGRQFSNSRSEMNVSTLELGDSALYLCASSELAGEGTDTQYFGPGTRLTVL.

V is TRBV13 and J is TRBJ2-7; D might be TRBD2 (6 bases). The germline V gene encodes CDR1 PRHDT and CDR2 FYEKMQ (reference sequence). The CDR3 is made up of 14 amino acids. V lost 2 bases to trimming and J lost 7 bases, with 15 bases between them. In DNA form, the CDR3 reads TGTGCCAGCAGCTTACGTGGGAGGAGGGGAGAGCAGTACTTC. Protein product: CASSLRGRRGEQYF.

V usage is TRBV19 and J usage is TRBJ2-7; 12 bases are a match to TRBD2. The CDR3 runs 16 residues. V lost 5 bases to trimming and J lost 1 base; unmatched junction nucleotides: 6. Per the germline V gene, CDR1 is LNHDA and CDR2 is SQIVND (reference sequence). The CDR3 bases are TGTGCCAGTAGTCTTACTAGCGGGAGGCCATCCTACGAGCAGTACTTC. Protein product: CASSLTSGRPSYEQYF.

This clone was seen only a few times. The chain joins TRBV6-5 to TRBJ2-7; 11 bases match TRBD2. Losses at the gene ends were 8 bases for V and 6 bases for J; bases not matched to a gene: 9. The CDR3 length is 14 residues. The germline V gene encodes CDR1 MNHEY and CDR2 SVGAGI. CDR3 bases: TGTGCCAGCCGAAGTAGCGGGAGGGCGTCCGAGCAGTACTTC. Its protein product is CASRSSGRASEQYF.

J is TRBJ2-7 and V is TRBV5-1; TRBD2 matches 8 bases. CDR3 size: 16 residues. Germline V gives CDR1 SGHRS, CDR2 YFSETQ. V shed 0 bases and J 1 base; nucleotides not matched to a gene: 6. The CDR3 sequence is CASSLASSGLSYEQYF. The CDR3, as DNA: TGCGCCAGCAGCTTGGCGTCTAGCGGGCTATCCTACGAGCAGTACTTC.

This clone has a handful of counts. The chain is built from TRBV7-2 and TRBJ1-5; 9 nucleotides align to TRBD1. This CDR3 has 13 amino acids. With V trimmed by 4 bases and J by 7 bases, 2 bases remained unmatched. Germline V gene lookup returns CDR1 SGHTA and CDR2 FQGNSA. The CDR3 nucleotides read TGTGCCAGCAGCTCGGACAGGGGACAGCCCCAGCATTTT. Translation: CASSSDRGQPQHF.

The chain combines TRBV5-1 with TRBJ2-1; 8 bases are a match to TRBD2. The ends lost 4 bases at V and 8 bases at J; junction bases unmatched: 8. The CDR3 runs to 14 residues. Germline CDR1 and CDR2: SGHRS and YFSETQ. The DNA of the CDR3 is TGCGCCAGCAGCGCAGCGGGAGAGGGCCATGAGCAGTTCTTC. Protein sequence: CASSAAGEGHEQFF.

This clone was counted only a few times. Other DNA sequences within the sample encode an identical CDR3. The chain is built from TRBV7-9 and TRBJ1-1, with D tentatively TRBD1 (6 bases). V gave up 2 bases and J gave up 5 bases, with 9 bases separating them. CDR1 and CDR2 (germline): SEHNR, FQNEAQ (reference sequence). CDR3 length: 13 amino acids. The CDR3 DNA sequence: TGTGCCAGCAGCTTATCAGGGGTTACTGAAGCTTTCTTT. The encoded protein is CASSLSGVTEAFF.

The chain couples TRBV25-1 to TRBJ1-1; possibly TRBD1 for D (5 bases). CDR3 length: 14 amino acids. V was cut by 2 bases and J by 5 bases, with 12 bases left in between. The germline V gene encodes CDR1 MGHDK and CDR2 SYGVNS. The CDR3 DNA reads as TGTGCCAGCAGTGAAGGGGCAATTAAGACTGAAGCTTTCTTT. It translates to CASSEGAIKTEAFF.

This chain joins TRBV7-9 and TRBJ2-7; TRBD2 might be the D (5 bases). Germline lookup yields CDR1 SEHNR and CDR2 FQNEAQ (reference sequence). CDR3 length: 17 amino acids. V was clipped by 1 base and J by 0 bases, with 16 bases between them. For the CDR3, the DNA is TGTGCCAGCAGCTTAGATGAGGGATACGGGTACTCCTACGAGCAGTACTTC. The encoded protein is CASSLDEGYGYSYEQYF.

This clone came up a few times. The V gene is TRBV6-5, the J gene TRBJ2-1; 7 nucleotides match TRBD2. J lost 10 bases, V lost 6 bases, and 6 bases had no gene match. CDR1 is MNHEY and CDR2 is SVGAGI in the germline V gene. The CDR3 totals 12 residues. The DNA for the CDR3 is TGTGCCAGCAGACGGGACTACGGAGAGCAGTTCTTC. Amino acids: CASRRDYGEQFF.

The V call is TRBV28, the J call TRBJ2-3; tentative D call: TRBD1 (6 bases). Trimming cost V 10 bases and J 0 bases, with 14 bases left between them. The CDR3 has 14 amino acids. Germline loops: CDR1 MDHEN, CDR2 SYDVKM. CDR3 protein: CATTDDRSTDTQYF. The CDR3, as DNA: TGTGCCACCACCGATGACAGGAGCACAGATACGCAGTATTTT. The full variable domain, completed using reference TRBV28 and TRBJ2-3, is DVKVTQSSRYLVKRTGEKVFLECVQDMDHENMFWYRQDPGLGLRLIYFSYDVKMKEKGDIPEGYSVSREKKERFSLILESASTNQTSMYLCATTDDRSTDTQYFGPGTRLTVL.

This clone came up many times. This chain uses TRBV30 with TRBJ1-2; D ambiguous. Germline V lookup: CDR1 GTSNPN, CDR2 SVGIG (reference sequence). Trimming removed 2 bases at V and 3 bases at J, with 7 bases between. The CDR3 has 12 residues. CDR3 DNA: TGTGCCTGGAGTCGGCAGGACTATGGCTACACCTTC. Residues: CAWSRQDYGYTF.